The clone carrying this T cell receptor beta chain was seen once. The data belong to a study of blood T cell repertoires in COVID-19. Looking at the study overall: There were acute and convalescent COVID-19 samples, and they came from the United States, Italy and Spain. PBMCs, B-cell-depleted T cells, or T cells provided the cDNA or gDNA that made up the material.

This CDR3 has 17 residues. V trimming: 5 bases; J trimming: 0 bases; junction bases outside the gene matches: 6. Germline values: CDR1 SGHTA, CDR2 FQGNSA. Using immunoSEQ multiplex PCR, the repertoire was profiled, and TCRdb retains in-frame clones only, with some absent. The sample shows roughly 310,000 clones, over 75% of them seen only once. Adults between about 18 and 89 years of age took part from more than 20 US areas. Cohort 3 recovery required two negative PCRs, clearance, or symptom resolution. The rearrangement uses TRBV7-2 and TRBJ2-7, with 14 bases lining up with TRBD2. The sequenced material came from PBMCs or T cells enriched from blood (not recorded which). The sequence was collected from a woman aged 35 to 49 who had recovered from COVID-19. In DNA form, the CDR3 reads TGTGCCAGCAGCCGGACTAGCGGGGGGACTTTCTCCTACGAGCAGTACTTC. Its translation: CASSRTSGGTFSYEQYF.